This T cell receptor (beta chain) was sequenced for a study of blood T cell repertoires in COVID-19. Looking at the study overall: Italy, Spain and the United States were the sources of the convalescent and acute COVID-19 samples.

One Seattle source followed patients from active infection through their disease course. As processed by the authors: Amplifying reference gene primers gave estimates of nucleated cell counts. The table came from immunoSEQ multiplex PCR; TCRdb's copy has only in-frame clones and leaves some out. The D gene and trimming were derived from the DNA, and the V and J assignments and clone size from that table. Of under 450,000 clones listed, about 91% are singletons. V was clipped by 5 bases and J by 2 bases, with 11 bases between them. This CDR3 has 14 amino acids. Germline V gives CDR1 MRHNA, CDR2 SNTAGT. On this clone: Other DNA sequences within the sample encode an identical CDR3.

This clonotype was sampled from a woman aged 45-65 years with COVID-19, enrolled during active disease. The chain employs TRBV6-4 and TRBJ2-3; the D gene is possibly TRBD2 (6 bases). What was sequenced was peripheral blood. Here the CDR3 reads CASSPLASTDTQYF. The CDR3 nucleotides read TGTGCCAGCAGTCCACTAGCATCCACAGATACGCAGTATTTT.